This T cell receptor (beta chain) was captured in a study of shared clonotypes between healthy human individuals. Samples underwent the assay at deep level. TCRdb's table, derived via immunoSEQ multiplex PCR, lists solely in-frame clones and lacks some. The table records about 2.1 million clones, about 94% of them present only once. In the naive CD8 group, cells lacked CD45RO and were positively selected for CCR7, so terminally differentiated effector memory CD45RA+ cells were left out. V was clipped by 6 bases and J by 7 bases, with 17 bases between them. This CDR3 contains 14 residues. CDR1 LNHDA and CDR2 SQIVND come from the germline V gene (reference sequence).

Sequenced input: naive CD8+ T cells from PBMCs. The TCR originated in a man between 18 and 35 years old in good health. Some clones in this sample may be carry-over from other donors' samples. The genes are TRBV19 and TRBJ2-3; possibly TRBD2 for D (6 bases). The CDR3 DNA sequence: TGTGCCAGTAGGATGGGGGGAGAAGCTTATACGCAGTATTTT. Protein: CASRMGGEAYTQYF.